This T cell receptor (beta chain) was identified in a study of T cells in Graves' hyperthyroidism and ophthalmopathy. Amplified TCR beta CDR3 regions came from RNA transcripts. A set of HTBI primers served as the primers for a first-round RT-PCR of the TCR CDR3. TCRdb recomputed calls from the multiplex PCR reads with MiXCR, one row per CDR3 protein. This sample has some 420,000 distinct CDR3 sequences; approximately 15% occur once, and the top ten carry 5.3%. Criteria for exclusion of patients were uncontrolled infection, other autoimmune disease, pregnancy or lactation. Study conclusions and caveats: Peripheral blood also featured most of the thyroid clonotypes expanded above 0.001. Using 13 V-J features, a model discriminated ophthalmopathy from stable hyperthyroidism.

Trimming took off 6 bases at V and 4 bases at J, with 18 bases between the two ends. Germline assignment: CDR1 MDHEN and CDR2 SYDVKM. The CDR3 has 15 residues. About this clonotype: Its antigen is not known.

Sequenced: blood. This TCR came from a woman between 18 and 29 years old with Graves' hyperthyroidism. The J gene is TRBJ1-2, the V gene TRBV28; perhaps TRBD1 as D (5 bases). The CDR3 is CASRTPRGAGYGYTF. CDR3 nucleotides: TGTGCCAGCAGGACACCTCGAGGGGCGGGCTATGGCTACACCTTC.